The present entry profiles one T cell receptor beta chain with its context. The record originates from a study of cytomegalovirus exposure and HLA in healthy donors. The protocol was immunoSEQ multiplex PCR, while the TCRdb copy is restricted to in-frame clones and leaves out a portion. The table includes about 400,000 clones, 86% detected once. The germline V gene has CDR1 SNHLY and CDR2 FYNNEI. CDR3 length: 13 amino acids. V lost 5 bases to trimming and J lost 6 bases, with 13 bases between them. The TCR sequence derives from a young woman in good health and CMV-seronegative. Sequencing input: PBMCs. The rearrangement uses TRBV2 and TRBJ1-2, with TRBD1 as a possible D gene (5 bases). In DNA, the CDR3 is TGTGCCAGCAGTTCATCAGGGCTTGATGGCTACACCTTC. Its translation: CASSSSGLDGYTF. Looking up the rest from reference TRBV2 and TRBJ1-2 gives the full variable domain: EPEVTQTPSHQVTQMGQEVILRCVPISNHLYFYWYRQILGQKVEFLVSFYNNEISEKSEIFDDQFSVERPDGSNFTLKIRSTKLEDSAMYFCASSSSGLDGYTFGSGTRLTVV.